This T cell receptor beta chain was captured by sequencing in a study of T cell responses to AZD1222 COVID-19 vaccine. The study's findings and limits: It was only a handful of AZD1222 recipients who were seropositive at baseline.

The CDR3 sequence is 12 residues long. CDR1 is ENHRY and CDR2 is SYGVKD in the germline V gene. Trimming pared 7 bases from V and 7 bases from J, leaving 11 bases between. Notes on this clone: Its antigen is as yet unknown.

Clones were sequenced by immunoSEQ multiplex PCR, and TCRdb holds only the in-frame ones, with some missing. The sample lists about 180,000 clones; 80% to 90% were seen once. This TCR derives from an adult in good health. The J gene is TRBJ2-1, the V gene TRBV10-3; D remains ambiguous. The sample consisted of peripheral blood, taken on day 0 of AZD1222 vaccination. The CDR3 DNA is TGTGCCATCAATGGAGTGTCAAATGAGCAGTTCTTC. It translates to CAINGVSNEQFF.